The present TCR beta chain was sequenced within a study of blood T cell repertoires in COVID-19. Study summary: Sample material is recorded as cDNA or gDNA derived from T cells, B-cell-depleted T cells, or PBMCs.

There are 16 residues in the CDR3. CDR1 is SGHTS and CDR2 is YDEGEE in the germline V gene. Trimming took 0 bases from V and 3 from J, leaving 10 bases between them. Repertoires were generated with immunoSEQ multiplex PCR, while TCRdb's copy carries only in-frame clones and drops some. The sample includes 270,000 or so clones, less than 85% of them seen just once. The V and J genes are TRBV5-8 and TRBJ1-6; no clear D. Input material: peripheral blood. This TCR derives from a woman under 30 with acute or convalescent COVID-19. CDR3 loop: CASSLEVGVYNSPLHF. CDR3 nucleotides: TGTGCCAGCAGCTTGGAGGTGGGAGTCTATAATTCACCCCTCCACTTT.